This T cell receptor (beta chain) is drawn from a study of T cells in Graves' hyperthyroidism and ophthalmopathy. TCR beta CDR3 regions were amplified from RNA transcripts. HTBI primers drove first-round RT-PCR of the TCR CDR3. MiXCR was run by TCRdb on the multiplex PCR reads, yielding one entry per CDR3 protein. The table includes a few hundred thousand distinct CDR3 sequences, about a sixth detected once. This clonotype was counted only a few times. The ends were cut back, 3 bases at V and 5 bases at J, with 11 bases in the middle. This CDR3 spans 14 amino acids. Germline-derived CDR1 and CDR2 are SEHNR and FQNEAQ (reference sequence).

The sample taken for sequencing was blood. The clonotype originates from a woman in her 30s with Graves' hyperthyroidism. The V gene is TRBV7-9, the J gene TRBJ1-5; possible D gene TRBD1, 6 bases. The CDR3 here is CASSLMGADQPQHF. CDR3 coding DNA: TGTGCCAGCAGCTTGATGGGGGCAGATCAGCCCCAGCATTTT.